This is a list of T cell receptor beta chains from one sample in a study of cytomegalovirus exposure and HLA in healthy donors. This table comes from immunoSEQ multiplex PCR, and its TCRdb copy is limited to in-frame clones, with some not included. The sample contains 95,000 to 110,000 clones, approximately 80% of which appear only once. Source material: PBMCs. Receptors originate from a woman aged 18 to 35 in good health and CMV-seropositive. The CDR3 runs from the conserved cysteine through the conserved F or W. A D gene is named only where the DNA matches it firmly. The size field is filled for only some rows; it gives once, few, many or a size class.

d_gene: NA
v_gene: TRBV15
abundance: once
j_gene: TRBJ2-7
CDR3aa: CATSSGLNIYEQYF
CDR3nt: TGTGCCACCAGCAGCGGACTCAACATCTACGAGCAGTACTTC

d_gene: NA
v_gene: TRBV18
abundance: NA
j_gene: TRBJ1-1
CDR3aa: CASSPVTGMNTEAFF
CDR3nt: TGTGCCAGCTCACCAGTCACAGGGATGAACACTGAAGCTTTCTTT

d_gene: TRBD2
v_gene: TRBV4-1
abundance: NA
j_gene: TRBJ2-7
CDR3aa: CASSLLTSGTYEQYF
CDR3nt: TGCGCCAGCAGCCTGCTGACTAGCGGGACCTACGAGCAGTACTTC

d_gene: NA
v_gene: TRBV10-2
abundance: NA
j_gene: TRBJ1-3
CDR3aa: CASSEDNEAGNTIYF
CDR3nt: TGCGCCAGCAGTGAGGACAATGAAGCTGGAAACACCATATATTTT

d_gene: TRBD1
v_gene: TRBV5-1
abundance: NA
j_gene: TRBJ1-3
CDR3aa: CASSSDRASGNTIYF
CDR3nt: TGCGCCAGCAGCTCCGACAGGGCCTCTGGAAACACCATATATTTT

d_gene: NA
v_gene: TRBV7-9
abundance: NA
j_gene: TRBJ1-2
CDR3aa: CASSFRANYGYTF
CDR3nt: TGTGCCAGCAGCTTCAGGGCTAACTATGGCTACACCTTC

d_gene: TRBD1
v_gene: TRBV7-9
abundance: NA
j_gene: TRBJ1-2
CDR3aa: CASSVGQERGGYTF
CDR3nt: TGTGCCAGCAGCGTCGGACAGGAACGTGGTGGCTACACCTTC

d_gene: NA
v_gene: TRBV5-1
abundance: NA
j_gene: TRBJ2-7
CDR3aa: CASSLASDYEQYF
CDR3nt: TGCGCCAGCAGTTTGGCCAGCGACTACGAGCAGTACTTC

d_gene: TRBD2
v_gene: TRBV19
abundance: NA
j_gene: TRBJ2-6
CDR3aa: CASSPYWTSGSAGANVLTF
CDR3nt: TGTGCCAGTAGTCCCTACTGGACTAGCGGGAGTGCTGGGGCCAACGTCCTGACTTTC

d_gene: TRBD1
v_gene: TRBV29-1
abundance: once
j_gene: TRBJ2-1
CDR3aa: CSVEGYPDRAPPYSYNEQFF
CDR3nt: TGCAGCGTTGAAGGGTACCCGGACAGGGCCCCACCATACTCCTACAATGAGCAGTTCTTC

d_gene: TRBD2
v_gene: TRBV4-2
abundance: NA
j_gene: TRBJ2-5
CDR3aa: CASSQDWDYSKETQYF
CDR3nt: TGTGCCAGCAGCCAAGATTGGGACTACAGTAAAGAGACCCAGTACTTC

d_gene: NA
v_gene: TRBV7-6
abundance: NA
j_gene: TRBJ1-5
CDR3aa: CASSFGSSAIPNQPQHF
CDR3nt: TGTGCCAGCAGCTTCGGTTCATCAGCGATCCCCAATCAGCCCCAGCATTTT

d_gene: TRBD1
v_gene: TRBV7-2
abundance: NA
j_gene: TRBJ1-6
CDR3aa: CASSLGQGYNSPLHF
CDR3nt: TGTGCCAGCAGCTTGGGACAGGGGTATAATTCACCCCTCCACTTT

d_gene: NA
v_gene: TRBV28
abundance: NA
j_gene: TRBJ1-2
CDR3aa: CASRPGWAGNYGYTF
CDR3nt: TGTGCCAGCAGGCCGGGCTGGGCAGGGAACTATGGCTACACCTTC

d_gene: NA
v_gene: TRBV30
abundance: NA
j_gene: TRBJ2-7
CDR3aa: CAWSVLGAEQYF
CDR3nt: TGTGCCTGGAGTGTACTAGGAGCCGAGCAGTACTTC

d_gene: NA
v_gene: TRBV6-5
abundance: NA
j_gene: TRBJ1-1
CDR3aa: CASSYSSGRPGTEAFF
CDR3nt: TGTGCCAGCAGTTACTCGAGCGGACGGCCGGGCACTGAAGCTTTCTTT

d_gene: NA
v_gene: TRBV6-1
abundance: NA
j_gene: TRBJ2-1
CDR3aa: CASSVGLSSYNEQFF
CDR3nt: TGTGCCAGCAGTGTGGGACTCAGCTCCTACAATGAGCAGTTCTTC

d_gene: NA
v_gene: TRBV29-1
abundance: NA
j_gene: TRBJ1-2
CDR3aa: CSVELGNYGYTF
CDR3nt: TGCAGCGTTGAACTAGGAAACTATGGCTACACCTTC

d_gene: NA
v_gene: TRBV6-5
abundance: NA
j_gene: TRBJ1-1
CDR3aa: CASSTVNTEAFF
CDR3nt: TGTGCCAGCAGTACGGTGAACACTGAAGCTTTCTTT

d_gene: NA
v_gene: TRBV7-9
abundance: NA
j_gene: TRBJ2-2
CDR3aa: CASSLVQGDTGELFF
CDR3nt: TGTGCCAGCAGCTTAGTCCAGGGCGACACCGGGGAGCTGTTTTTT

d_gene: NA
v_gene: TRBV18
abundance: NA
j_gene: TRBJ1-1
CDR3aa: CASSPGQRGTEAFF
CDR3nt: TGTGCCAGCTCCCCAGGACAGAGGGGGACTGAAGCTTTCTTT

d_gene: NA
v_gene: TRBV7-9
abundance: NA
j_gene: TRBJ1-5
CDR3aa: CASSFEGSGQPQHF
CDR3nt: TGTGCCAGCAGCTTCGAAGGGAGTGGTCAGCCCCAGCATTTT

d_gene: NA
v_gene: TRBV5-1
abundance: NA
j_gene: TRBJ2-3
CDR3aa: CASSSQDSSTDTQYF
CDR3nt: TGCGCCAGCAGCTCCCAGGACAGTAGCACAGATACGCAGTATTTT

d_gene: NA
v_gene: TRBV30
abundance: NA
j_gene: TRBJ1-2
CDR3aa: CAWSGAVMVTGASRYGYTF
CDR3nt: TGTGCCTGGAGTGGCGCGGTGATGGTGACAGGCGCTTCTCGATATGGCTACACCTTC

d_gene: NA
v_gene: TRBV10-3
abundance: NA
j_gene: TRBJ2-7
CDR3aa: CAISRTGNSYEQYF
CDR3nt: TGTGCCATCAGCAGGACGGGGAACTCCTACGAGCAGTACTTC

d_gene: TRBD1
v_gene: TRBV14
abundance: NA
j_gene: TRBJ2-7
CDR3aa: CASSPRDRGYEQYF
CDR3nt: TGTGCCAGCAGCCCCAGGGACAGGGGGTACGAGCAGTACTTC

d_gene: NA
v_gene: TRBV6-1
abundance: NA
j_gene: TRBJ2-7
CDR3aa: CASSEQWGSSYEQYF
CDR3nt: TGTGCCAGCAGTGAACAATGGGGCAGCTCCTACGAGCAGTACTTC

d_gene: NA
v_gene: TRBV30
abundance: NA
j_gene: TRBJ2-1
CDR3aa: CAWSVLEAVHEQFF
CDR3nt: TGTGCCTGGAGTGTCCTTGAGGCGGTCCATGAGCAGTTCTTC

d_gene: NA
v_gene: TRBV6-1
abundance: NA
j_gene: TRBJ2-7
CDR3aa: CASSESFVVSSYEQYF
CDR3nt: TGTGCCAGCAGTGAATCCTTTGTAGTAAGCTCCTACGAGCAGTACTTC

d_gene: NA
v_gene: TRBV10-3
abundance: NA
j_gene: TRBJ1-2
CDR3aa: CAISGPPRDGYTF
CDR3nt: TGTGCCATCAGTGGGCCTCCGAGGGATGGCTACACCTTC

d_gene: TRBD2
v_gene: TRBV27
abundance: NA
j_gene: TRBJ2-7
CDR3aa: CASSTLADYVKEQYF
CDR3nt: TGTGCCAGCAGTACGCTAGCGGACTACGTCAAAGAGCAGTACTTC

d_gene: TRBD1
v_gene: TRBV6-5
abundance: NA
j_gene: TRBJ2-5
CDR3aa: CASSEGQAPETQYF
CDR3nt: TGTGCCAGCAGTGAGGGACAGGCCCCGGAGACCCAGTACTTC

d_gene: TRBD1
v_gene: TRBV5-1
abundance: NA
j_gene: TRBJ1-1
CDR3aa: CASKGQPVGPTEAFF
CDR3nt: TGCGCCAGCAAGGGACAGCCCGTAGGTCCGACTGAAGCTTTCTTT

d_gene: NA
v_gene: TRBV28
abundance: NA
j_gene: TRBJ2-7
CDR3aa: CASSLRANPYEQYF
CDR3nt: TGTGCCAGCAGTTTACGAGCGAACCCCTACGAGCAGTACTTC

d_gene: TRBD1
v_gene: TRBV7-3
abundance: NA
j_gene: TRBJ2-3
CDR3aa: CASSLDRGPTDTQYF
CDR3nt: TGTGCCAGCAGCTTAGACAGGGGGCCCACAGATACGCAGTATTTT

d_gene: NA
v_gene: TRBV27
abundance: few
j_gene: TRBJ1-4
CDR3aa: CASSLGQGPNEKLFF
CDR3nt: TGTGCCAGCAGTTTAGGGCAGGGCCCTAATGAAAAACTGTTTTTT